This record concerns one T cell receptor beta chain sequence. Its antigen remains unidentified. At one end the junction does not follow the germline gene, possibly because of a read error. Additional DNA sequences in this sample encode the identical CDR3. The CDR3 runs 16 residues. Germline lookup yields CDR1 SGHDT and CDR2 YYEEEE. The data were taken from a study of cytomegalovirus exposure and HLA in healthy donors. Overall study results and limits: A classifier reportedly called cytomegalovirus status with high sensitivity and specificity.

Primers included in the PCR were 60 Vbeta and 13 Jbeta primers. Clones were sequenced by immunoSEQ multiplex PCR, and TCRdb holds only the in-frame ones, with some missing. The sample contains about 110,000 clones, about two thirds of which appear only once. Each donor was healthy, and each was a bone marrow donor. The receptor was derived from a female donor in good health and CMV-seronegative. The sequenced material came from PBMCs. The chain joins TRBV5-6 to TRBJ2-1, with TRBD2 matching over 9 bases. The CDR3 protein is CASRPVAGVGANEQFF. The CDR3 coding sequence is TGTGCTAGCAGGCCAGTAGCGGGAGTCGGTGCCAATGAGCAGTTCTTC.